This T cell receptor beta chain was sequenced during a study of regulatory T cells in long-lasting Graves disease. Time point described: persistent/refractory GD, antithyroid drugs over 5 years with positive TRAb. With RNA extracted from PBMCs as input, the TCR library was made. American Thyroid Association guidelines defined how Graves' disease was diagnosed. This clonotype has only a few counts. Its target is unknown. Study observations and caveats: Gene preferences differed: TRBV28, TRBJ1-2, TRBJ2-5 in persistent cases.

The CDR3 is made up of 17 amino acids. The V and J ends lost 7 bases and 2 bases respectively, with 20 bases between them. Germline lookup yields CDR1 MNHNS and CDR2 SASEGT. CDR3 regions were amplified by Arm-PCR using iRepertoire HTBI primers to build TCR beta libraries. TCRdb independently ran MiXCR on the multiplex PCR reads; one entry per CDR3 protein. The sample comprises more than 650,000 distinct CDR3 sequences, about 30% of which are singletons, and under 50% rests with the top ten. The gene calls are TRBV6-1 and TRBJ2-2; perhaps TRBD1 as D (5 bases). The sample in question was peripheral blood mononuclear cells (PBMCs), obtained when the disease was refractory, from a patient treated with antithyroid drugs. The receptor's source is a female donor with Graves disease. The CDR3 nucleotides are TGTGCCAGCACTCCGCCATGGGGCCAGCCAAACACCGGGGAGCTGTTTTTT. Its protein is CASTPPWGQPNTGELFF.